The present entry profiles one T cell receptor (beta chain) with its context. Sequenced by immunoSEQ multiplex PCR; TCRdb stores in-frame clones only, minus some. This sample has approximately 160,000 clones, with about four fifths found just once. The sample is drawn from a study of blood T cell repertoires in COVID-19. The germline V gene encodes CDR1 MNHNS and CDR2 SASEGT. The V end lost 0 bases, the J end lost 7 bases, and 7 bases lay between the germline ends. The CDR3 totals 14 residues. The V gene is TRBV6-1, the J gene TRBJ1-6; D is unclear. This TCR came from a man between 65 and 85 years old who had recovered from COVID-19. Material for sequencing was peripheral blood. This chain's CDR3 is CASSEAGLNSPLHF. CDR3 in DNA: TGTGCCAGCAGTGAAGCAGGACTAAATTCACCCCTCCACTTT.